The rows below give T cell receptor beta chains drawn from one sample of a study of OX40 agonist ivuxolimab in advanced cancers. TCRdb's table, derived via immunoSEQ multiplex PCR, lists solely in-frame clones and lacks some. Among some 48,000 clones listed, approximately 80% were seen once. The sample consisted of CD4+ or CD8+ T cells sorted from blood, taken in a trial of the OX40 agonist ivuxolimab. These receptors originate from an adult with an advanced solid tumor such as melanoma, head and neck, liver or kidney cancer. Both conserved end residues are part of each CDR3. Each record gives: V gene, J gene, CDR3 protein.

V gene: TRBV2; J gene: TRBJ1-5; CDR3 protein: CASSPEDRGRQPQHF
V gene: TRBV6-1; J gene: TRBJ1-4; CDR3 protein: CATGIDGTNEKLFF
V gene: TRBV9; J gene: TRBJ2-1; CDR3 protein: CASSSIEFGTAQFF
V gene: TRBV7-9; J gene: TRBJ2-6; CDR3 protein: CASSPPSIQSSGANVLTF
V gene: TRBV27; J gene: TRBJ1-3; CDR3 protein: CASSLSGSGNTIYF
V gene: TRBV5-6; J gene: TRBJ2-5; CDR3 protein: CASSTGLAGGETQYF
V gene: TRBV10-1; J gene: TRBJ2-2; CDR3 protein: CASSIGGGNGELFF
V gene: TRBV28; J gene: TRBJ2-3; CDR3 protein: CASGFLTSTDTQYF
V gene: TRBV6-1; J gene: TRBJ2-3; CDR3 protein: CASSEVTGATDTQYF
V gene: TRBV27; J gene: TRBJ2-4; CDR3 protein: CASSDPGAKNIQYF
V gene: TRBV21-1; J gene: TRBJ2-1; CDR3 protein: CASSKGGPQRRLHNEQFF
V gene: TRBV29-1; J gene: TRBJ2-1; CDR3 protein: CSVEDLGVPKDSYNEQFF
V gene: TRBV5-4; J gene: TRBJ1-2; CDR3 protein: CASSLTQDGGGGYTF
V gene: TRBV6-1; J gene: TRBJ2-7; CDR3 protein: CASSLANEQYF
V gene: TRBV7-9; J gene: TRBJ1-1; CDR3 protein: CASSPQGSAEAFF
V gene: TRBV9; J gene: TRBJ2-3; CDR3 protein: CASSVAGMGAADTQYF
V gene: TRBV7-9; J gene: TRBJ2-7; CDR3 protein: CASSDESSYEQYF
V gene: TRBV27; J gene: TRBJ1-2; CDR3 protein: CASSFGAYYGYTF
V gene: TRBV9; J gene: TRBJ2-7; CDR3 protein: CASSVAGGPYEQYF
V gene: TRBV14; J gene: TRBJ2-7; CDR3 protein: CASRPGRTYEQYF
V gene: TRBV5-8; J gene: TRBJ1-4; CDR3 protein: CASGGGGEKLFF
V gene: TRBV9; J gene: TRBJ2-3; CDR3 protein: CASSAIPGLAGRPDTQYF
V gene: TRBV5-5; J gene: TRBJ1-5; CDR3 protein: CASTPGQSNQPQHF
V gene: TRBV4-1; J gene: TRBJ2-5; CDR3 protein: CASSQVAGGETQYF
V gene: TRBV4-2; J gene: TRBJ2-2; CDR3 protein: CASSQDRTGGNTGELFF
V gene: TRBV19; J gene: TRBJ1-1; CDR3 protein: CATTDGMNTEAFF
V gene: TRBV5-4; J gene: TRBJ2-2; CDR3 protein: CASSRDSTGELFF
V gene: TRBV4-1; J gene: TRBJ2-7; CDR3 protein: CASSQEGGSYEQYF
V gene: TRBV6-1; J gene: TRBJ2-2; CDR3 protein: CASTETSGSLTGELFF
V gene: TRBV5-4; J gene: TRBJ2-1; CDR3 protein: CASSPKGEGYNEQFF
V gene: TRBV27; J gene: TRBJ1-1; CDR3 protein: CASSSPGTGGSEAFF
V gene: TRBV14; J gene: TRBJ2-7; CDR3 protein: CASSPGQGNEQYF
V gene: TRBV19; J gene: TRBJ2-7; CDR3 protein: CASSTDGAYEQYF
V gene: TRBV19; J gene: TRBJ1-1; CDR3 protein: CASSGKIGQGPTLNTEAFF
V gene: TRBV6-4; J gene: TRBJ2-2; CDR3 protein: CASSDLASGGTGELFF
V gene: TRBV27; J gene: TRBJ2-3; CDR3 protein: CASSLGETDTQYF
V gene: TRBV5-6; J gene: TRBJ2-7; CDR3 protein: CASSLSLAGLFYEQYF
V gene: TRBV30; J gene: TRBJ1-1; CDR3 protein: CAWIARDRLNTEAFF
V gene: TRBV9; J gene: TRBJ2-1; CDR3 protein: CASSVVGTGSSYNEQFF
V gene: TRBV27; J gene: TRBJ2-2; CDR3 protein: CASSPGQNTGELFF
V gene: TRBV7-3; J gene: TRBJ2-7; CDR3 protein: CASSILAGDEQYF
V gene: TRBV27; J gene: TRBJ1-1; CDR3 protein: CASSLRAGNTEAFF
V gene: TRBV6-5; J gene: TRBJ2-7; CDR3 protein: CASSYPGTSEQYF
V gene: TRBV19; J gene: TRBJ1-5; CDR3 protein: CASWDRGLGNQPQHF
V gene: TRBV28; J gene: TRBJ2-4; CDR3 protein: CASSFIPLAGGDIQYF
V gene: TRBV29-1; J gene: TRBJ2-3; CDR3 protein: CSVGLVGSDTQYF
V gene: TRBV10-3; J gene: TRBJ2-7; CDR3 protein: CAISESISGDEQYF
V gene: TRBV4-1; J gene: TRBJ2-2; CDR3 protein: CASRDIAGELFF